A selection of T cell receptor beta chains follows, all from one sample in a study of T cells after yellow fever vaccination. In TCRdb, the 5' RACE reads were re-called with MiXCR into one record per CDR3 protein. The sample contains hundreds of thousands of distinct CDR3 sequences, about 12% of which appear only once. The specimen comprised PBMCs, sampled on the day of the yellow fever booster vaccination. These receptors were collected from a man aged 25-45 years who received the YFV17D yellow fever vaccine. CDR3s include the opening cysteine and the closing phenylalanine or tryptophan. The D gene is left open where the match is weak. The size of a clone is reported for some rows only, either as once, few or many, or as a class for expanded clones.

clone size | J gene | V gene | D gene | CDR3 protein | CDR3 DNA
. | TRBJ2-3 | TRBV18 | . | CASSPRGGSSTDTQYF | TGTGCCAGCTCACCACGCGGGGGCTCTAGCACAGATACGCAGTATTTT
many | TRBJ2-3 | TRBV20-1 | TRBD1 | CSASSSGTGDTDTQYF | TGCAGTGCTAGCTCTTCCGGGACAGGGGATACAGATACGCAGTATTTT
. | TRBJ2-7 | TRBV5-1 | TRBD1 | CASSSGTERYEQYF | TGCGCCAGCAGCTCCGGGACAGAGCGCTACGAGCAGTACTTC
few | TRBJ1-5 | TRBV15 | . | CATSRAGAGNQPQHF | TGTGCCACCAGCAGAGCCGGGGCAGGAAATCAGCCCCAGCATTTT
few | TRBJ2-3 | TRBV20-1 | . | CSARDGQGSADTQYF | TGCAGTGCTAGAGATGGGCAGGGTAGCGCAGATACGCAGTATTTT
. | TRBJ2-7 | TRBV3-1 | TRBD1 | CVSSRQGASSEQYF | TGTGTCAGCAGCCGACAGGGGGCTTCTTCCGAGCAGTACTTC
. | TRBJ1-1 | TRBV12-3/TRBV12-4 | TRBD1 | CASSQAAGGAFF | TGTGCCAGCAGCCAGGCGGCAGGGGGAGCTTTCTTT
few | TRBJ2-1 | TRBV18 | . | CASSPSGHSEQFF | TGTGCCAGCTCACCCTCAGGGCATTCCGAGCAGTTCTTC
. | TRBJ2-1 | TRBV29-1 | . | CSVEGSGLLPYNEQFF | TGCAGCGTTGAAGGATCCGGACTCCTCCCCTACAATGAGCAGTTCTTC
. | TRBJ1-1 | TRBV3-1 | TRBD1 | CASSQVQGAGTEAFF | TGTGCCAGCAGCCAAGTACAGGGGGCTGGCACTGAAGCTTTCTTT
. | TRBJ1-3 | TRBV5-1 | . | CASSFERGTGNTIYF | TGCGCCAGCAGCTTCGAAAGGGGCACTGGAAACACCATATATTTT
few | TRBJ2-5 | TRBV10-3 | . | CAISESQTQYF | TGTGCCATCAGTGAGTCCCAGACCCAGTACTTC
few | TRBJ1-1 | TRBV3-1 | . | CASSQQTGGEAFF | TGTGCCAGCAGCCAACAGACAGGCGGTGAAGCTTTCTTT
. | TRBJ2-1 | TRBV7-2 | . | CASSFRRAADEQFF | TGTGCCAGCAGCTTCAGGCGTGCAGCAGATGAGCAGTTCTTC
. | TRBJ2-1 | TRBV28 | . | CASSWERVSYNEQFF | TGTGCCAGCAGTTGGGAGCGGGTGAGCTACAATGAGCAGTTCTTC
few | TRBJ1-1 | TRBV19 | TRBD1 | CATRTGSTEAFF | TGTGCCACCCGGACAGGGTCCACTGAAGCTTTCTTT
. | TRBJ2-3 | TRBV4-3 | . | CASSLQEASTDTQYF | TGCGCCAGCAGCCTCCAGGAGGCTAGCACAGATACGCAGTATTTT
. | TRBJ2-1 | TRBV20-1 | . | CSASLGWNEQFF | TGCAGTGCTAGTCTAGGGTGGAATGAGCAGTTCTTC
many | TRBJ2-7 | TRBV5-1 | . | CASSLQGGSYEQYF | TGTGCCAGCAGCCTCCAAGGAGGGTCCTACGAGCAGTACTTC
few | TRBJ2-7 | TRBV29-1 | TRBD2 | CSVLGTTLQQYF | TGCAGCGTCCTCGGGACTACCCTACAGCAGTACTTC
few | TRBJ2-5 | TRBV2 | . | CASSVGPETQYF | TGTGCCAGCAGTGTAGGGCCAGAGACCCAGTACTTC
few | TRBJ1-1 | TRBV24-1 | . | CATSDPRTAEAFF | TGTGCCACCAGTGATCCCCGGACAGCAGAAGCTTTCTTT
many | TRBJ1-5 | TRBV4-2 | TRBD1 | CASSQGQGAQPQHF | TGTGCCAGCAGCCAAGGGCAGGGGGCTCAGCCCCAGCATTTT
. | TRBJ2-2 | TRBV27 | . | CASSAFRRVGTGELFF | TGTGCCAGCAGTGCCTTTAGGCGGGTTGGGACCGGGGAGCTGTTTTTT
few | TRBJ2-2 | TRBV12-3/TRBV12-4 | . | CASSWIGGELFF | TGTGCCAGCAGTTGGATTGGCGGGGAGCTGTTTTTT
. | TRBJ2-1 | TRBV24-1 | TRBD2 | CATSGTTSGSYNEQFF | TGTGCCACCAGTGGTACGACAAGCGGGAGCTACAATGAGCAGTTCTTC
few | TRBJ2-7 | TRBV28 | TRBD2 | CASSPRLAGAYEQYF | TGTGCCAGCAGCCCAAGACTAGCGGGAGCGTACGAGCAGTACTTC
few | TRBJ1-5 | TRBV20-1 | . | CSARTADWQPQHF | TGCAGTGCTAGGACAGCGGATTGGCAGCCCCAGCATTTT
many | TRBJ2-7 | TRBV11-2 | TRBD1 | CASSRERTGTYEQYF | TGTGCCAGCAGCCGCGAGAGGACAGGGACCTACGAGCAGTACTTC
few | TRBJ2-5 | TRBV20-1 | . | CSGGQSQETQYF | TGCAGTGGCGGCCAGAGCCAAGAGACCCAGTACTTC
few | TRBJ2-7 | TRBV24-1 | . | CALPGAYEQYF | TGTGCCTTGCCAGGGGCCTACGAGCAGTACTTC
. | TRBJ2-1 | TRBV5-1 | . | CASSQDGVTYNEQFF | TGCGCCAGCAGCCAGGACGGAGTCACCTACAATGAGCAGTTCTTC
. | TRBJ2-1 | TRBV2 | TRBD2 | CTSSHRGQREGLLYEQFF | TGTACCAGCAGTCATAGGGGCCAGCGGGAGGGTCTTCTGTATGAGCAGTTCTTC
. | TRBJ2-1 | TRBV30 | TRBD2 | CAWRGLADYNEQFF | TGTGCCTGGAGGGGACTAGCGGATTACAATGAGCAGTTCTTC
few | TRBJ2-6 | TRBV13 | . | CASSPPWPDSGANVLTF | TGTGCCAGCAGCCCCCCCTGGCCTGACTCTGGGGCCAACGTCCTGACTTTC
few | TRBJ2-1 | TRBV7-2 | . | CASSPELARNEQFF | TGTGCCAGCAGCCCTGAGCTAGCGCGCAATGAGCAGTTCTTC
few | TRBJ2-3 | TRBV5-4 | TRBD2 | CASSRAGATDTQYF | TGTGCCAGCAGTAGAGCGGGGGCCACAGATACGCAGTATTTT
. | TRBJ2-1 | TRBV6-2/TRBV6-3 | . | CASSYSAGAPYNEQFF | TGTGCCAGCAGTTACTCTGCAGGGGCCCCCTACAATGAGCAGTTCTTC
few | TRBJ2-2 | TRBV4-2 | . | CASSQATGEAGELFF | TGTGCCAGCAGCCAAGCCACAGGGGAGGCCGGGGAGCTGTTTTTT
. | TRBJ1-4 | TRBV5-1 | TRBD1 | CASSLQTGDNEKLFF | TGCGCCAGCAGCCTTCAGACAGGGGATAATGAAAAACTGTTTTTT
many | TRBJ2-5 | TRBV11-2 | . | CASSDTNYQETQYF | TGTGCCAGCAGCGACACAAATTACCAAGAGACCCAGTACTTC
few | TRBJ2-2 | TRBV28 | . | CASSLSSHRYTGELFF | TGTGCCAGCAGTTTATCGTCCCACAGGTACACCGGGGAGCTGTTTTTT
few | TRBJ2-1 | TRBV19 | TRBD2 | CASTPTSGSSYNEQFF | TGTGCCAGTACCCCAACTAGCGGGAGCTCCTACAATGAGCAGTTCTTC
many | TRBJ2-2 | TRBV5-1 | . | CASSPGDYLVELFF | TGCGCCAGCAGCCCAGGGGACTACCTTGTGGAGCTGTTTTTT
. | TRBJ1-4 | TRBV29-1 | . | CSVEDRAGEKLFF | TGCAGCGTTGAAGATCGGGCTGGAGAAAAACTGTTTTTT